This T cell receptor beta chain was captured by sequencing in a study of cytomegalovirus exposure and HLA in healthy donors. This clone appeared a few times. 60 Vbeta and 13 Jbeta primers were used in PCR. TCRdb's copy holds only in-frame clones and misses some; the assay was immunoSEQ multiplex PCR. In the table there are 95,000 to 150,000 clones, around 80% of which are singletons. Sample: PBMCs. The clonotype comes from a young man in good health and CMV-seropositive.

The CDR3 region has the DNA TGTGCCAGCAATCCCGGGACAGGGGGCACAGATACGCAGTATTTT. The encoded protein is CASNPGTGGTDTQYF. This chain connects TRBV6-4 to TRBJ2-3; 10 bases fit TRBD1. Germline V gene data show CDR1 as MRHNA and CDR2 as SNTAGT. The CDR3 spans 15 residues. The V gene end was trimmed by 7 bases and the J gene end by 1 base; junction bases not matched to a gene: 5.